This T cell receptor (beta chain) was sequenced during a study of blood T cell repertoires in COVID-19 (dated by TCRdb to the early 2020s). Regarding the research as a whole: Collaborator samples came from the United States, Italy and Spain and covered acute and convalescent phases of COVID-19. The material from the prospective study consisted of cDNA or gDNA derived from T cells, B-cell-depleted T cells, or PBMCs. Subjects who had been exposed to COVID-19, were actively infected with it, or had recovered from it provided the deeply sampled blood TCRbeta repertoires that made up the dataset. The repertoires were made available in a free public database intended to serve as a resource for research on the immune response to SARS-CoV-2. Samples came from the ongoing ImmuneRACE study (first 160 participants) plus 1,254 subjects from 6 global collaborators. The sample metadata nearly always contained a de-identified subject ID, COVID-19 status, age in years and sex. Where HLA class I and class II types were available, the types were taken from metadata supplied by the sample provider, not from assay-based typing.

In regard to this clone: Its antigen target is currently unknown. Per-base qualities were not stored, and no clone one base away is much larger.

TCRbeta CDR3 regions were amplified from genomic DNA by means of the immunoSEQ Assay, a bias-controlled multiplex PCR. The study's processing was this. Within the assay, amplification of reference gene primers was used to estimate how many nucleated cells each sample contained. Sequence reads were collapsed and filtered to measure the absolute abundance of every unique TCRbeta CDR3 rearrangement. For each sample, productive Simpson clonality was calculated by taking the square root of Simpson's diversity index across productive rearrangements. TCRdb holds this immuneACCESS table with in-frame rearrangements only. Some clones are missing; in checked studies, unresolved V genes explain under half, and the rest has no known cause. V and J calls and clone size come straight from that table; D and trimming were deduced from the DNA. The sample records roughly 230,000 clones, around 83% of which are singletons. Roughly 8.7% of the sample belongs to the ten largest clones.

Points the paper makes about the study in general: Clinical and demographic metadata were provided uncurated, with the amount varying by source and participant.

The trim is 3 bases for V and 3 bases for J, with a gap of 14 bases between the germline ends. The CDR1 and CDR2 encoded by the germline V gene are KGHSH and LQKENI. The CDR3 covers 15 residues, taking in both the cysteine and the phenylalanine. The read is trimmed to its CDR3 DNA, 45 bases read in frame from base 1. Collaborating institutions collected whole blood in K2EDTA tubes following their own protocols. For TCRbeta analysis, collaborators shipped samples in one of three forms: frozen whole blood, isolated PBMCs, or DNA extracted from either of those sample types. This clonotype was sampled from a man aged 40-49 years with active or convalescent COVID-19. Specimen: peripheral blood. The sequence is built from TRBV18 and TRBJ1-1, with no confidently assigned D gene. The DNA reads TGTGCCAGCTCACCTGGGAGTCTTAGGGACACTGAAGCTTTCTTT. This encodes CASSPGSLRDTEAFF.